This TCR beta chain was documented in a study of breast tumors, draining lymph nodes, adjacent tissues. TCRdb independently ran MiXCR on the multiplex PCR reads; one entry per CDR3 protein. The sample contains about 180,000 distinct CDR3 sequences, 30% to 40% of which appear only once. The study, taken as a whole, reports: Findings are consistent with lymph node origin and intratumoral expansion of most tumor T cells. Tumor TCR diversity was below lymph nodes but above nontumor tissue.

Trimming stripped 3 bases from V and 0 bases from J, with 18 bases between. Germline CDR1 LNHNV, CDR2 YYDKDF (reference sequence). The CDR3 sequence is 18 residues long. A word on this clonotype: Its target is not known.

Samples came from axillary lymph nodes draining the breast cancer. The sequence derives from a female donor with breast cancer. Some clones in this sample may be carry-over from other donors' samples. Sequenced sample: axillary lymph node tissue. The V call is TRBV15, the J call TRBJ2-1; TRBD2 might be the D (6 bases). The CDR3 DNA follows: TGTGCCACCAGCAGCCCGGGACTTCTCCGCCGCTCCTACAATGAGCAGTTCTTC. Amino acid sequence: CATSSPGLLRRSYNEQFF.